The T cell receptor beta chain under discussion was sequenced for a study of PD-1 blockade in classical Hodgkin lymphoma. Generated by immunoSEQ multiplex PCR, the TCRdb table keeps only in-frame clones and is missing some. This table has around 25,000 clones, roughly 90% appearing once. This clone has only one observation. The time point is: cycle 4 day 1 (C4D1), after 6 weeks of nivolumab. Autologous stem cell transplantation was followed by relapse in every patient, and brentuximab vedotin exposure varied. The CDR3 length is 18 residues. V was pared by 3 bases and J by 3 bases, with 15 bases of the junction left unmatched. Per the germline V gene, CDR1 is SQVTM and CDR2 is ANQGSEA.

The V and J genes are TRBV29-1 and TRBJ2-1; 9 bases line up with TRBD2. This clonotype was sampled from a human donor with classical Hodgkin lymphoma. The specimen comprised peripheral blood mononuclear cells (PBMCs), sampled before the fourth cycle of nivolumab. The DNA of the CDR3 is TGCAGCGTTGAGGGAACAGGGAATAGCGGGAGTAGCTACAATGAGCAGTTCTTC. Translated: CSVEGTGNSGSSYNEQFF.